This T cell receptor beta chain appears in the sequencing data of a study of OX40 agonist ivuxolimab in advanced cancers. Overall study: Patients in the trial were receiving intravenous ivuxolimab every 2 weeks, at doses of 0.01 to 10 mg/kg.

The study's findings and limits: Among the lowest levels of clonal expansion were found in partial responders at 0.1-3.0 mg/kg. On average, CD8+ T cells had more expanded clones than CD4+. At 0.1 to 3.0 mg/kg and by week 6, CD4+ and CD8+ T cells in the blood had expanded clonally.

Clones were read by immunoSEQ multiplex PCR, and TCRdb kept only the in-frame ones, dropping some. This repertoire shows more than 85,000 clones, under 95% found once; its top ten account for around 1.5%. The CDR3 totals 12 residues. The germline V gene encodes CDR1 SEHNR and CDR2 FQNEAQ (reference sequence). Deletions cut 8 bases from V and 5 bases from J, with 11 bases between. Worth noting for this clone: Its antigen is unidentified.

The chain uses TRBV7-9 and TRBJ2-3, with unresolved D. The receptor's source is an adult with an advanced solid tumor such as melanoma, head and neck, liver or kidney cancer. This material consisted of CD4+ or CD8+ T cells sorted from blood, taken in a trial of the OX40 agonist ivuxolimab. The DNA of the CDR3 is TGTGCCAGCGAAGAGTGGGGAGATACGCAGTATTTT. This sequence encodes CASEEWGDTQYF.